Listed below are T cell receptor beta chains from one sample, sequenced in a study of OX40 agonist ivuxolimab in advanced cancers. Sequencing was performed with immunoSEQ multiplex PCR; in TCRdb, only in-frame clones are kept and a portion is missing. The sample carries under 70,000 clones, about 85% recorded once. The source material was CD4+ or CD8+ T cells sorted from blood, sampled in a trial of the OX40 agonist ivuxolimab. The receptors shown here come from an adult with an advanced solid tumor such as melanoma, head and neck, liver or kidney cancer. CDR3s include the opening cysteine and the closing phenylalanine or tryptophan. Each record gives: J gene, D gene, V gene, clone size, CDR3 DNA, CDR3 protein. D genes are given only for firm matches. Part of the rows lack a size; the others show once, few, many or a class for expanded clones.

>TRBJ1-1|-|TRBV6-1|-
TGTGCCAGCACTTCGACACCTGACACTGAAGCTTTCTTT
CASTSTPDTEAFF
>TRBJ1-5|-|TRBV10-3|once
TGTGCCATCAGTGAGTCGGCAGCTAGCAATCAGCCCCAGCATTTT
CAISESAASNQPQHF
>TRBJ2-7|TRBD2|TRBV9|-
TGTGCCAGCAGCCATCTAGCGGGGGGATCCTACGAGCAGTACTTC
CASSHLAGGSYEQYF
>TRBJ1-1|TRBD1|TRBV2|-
TGTGCCAGCATATCGGGACAGATGAACACTGAAGCTTTCTTT
CASISGQMNTEAFF
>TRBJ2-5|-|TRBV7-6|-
TGTGCCAGCAGCGAGACCCACGTCGGGACCCAGTACTTC
CASSETHVGTQYF
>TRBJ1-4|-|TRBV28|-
TGTGCCAGCAGCCATAGGGACCTAGGAGGCGAAAAACTGTTTTTT
CASSHRDLGGEKLFF
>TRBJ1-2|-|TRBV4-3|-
TGCGCCAGCGCATACGGGACCGACTATGGCTACACCTTC
CASAYGTDYGYTF
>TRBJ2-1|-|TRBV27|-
TGTGCCAGCAGTTCTCTCTACAATGAGCAGTTCTTC
CASSSLYNEQFF
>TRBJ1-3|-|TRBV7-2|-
TGTGCCAGCAGCCCATTGACAGGAAACACCATATATTTT
CASSPLTGNTIYF
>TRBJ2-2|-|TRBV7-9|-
TGTGCCAGCAGCTTCCTCGAGGGCGGGGAGCTGTTTTTT
CASSFLEGGELFF
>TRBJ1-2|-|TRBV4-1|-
TGCGCCAGCAGCCCCGTGGTGGGGGCTGGCTACACCTTC
CASSPVVGAGYTF
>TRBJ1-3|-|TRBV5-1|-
TGCGCCAGCAGTAAAACAAGCGGCAACACCATATATTTT
CASSKTSGNTIYF
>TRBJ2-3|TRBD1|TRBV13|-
TGTGCCAGCAGCGACAGGGCAAGAGGAGCAGATACGCAGTATTTT
CASSDRARGADTQYF
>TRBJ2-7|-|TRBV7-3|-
TGTGCCAGCAGCTCAACGAACCTGTACGAGCAGTACTTC
CASSSTNLYEQYF
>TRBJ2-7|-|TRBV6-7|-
TGTGCCAGCGGCGGGGTGCCCAGCTCCTACGAGCAGTACTTC
CASGGVPSSYEQYF
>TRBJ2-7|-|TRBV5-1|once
TGCGCCAGCAGCACCGGGACGGGAGAGTCCTACGAGCAGTACTTC
CASSTGTGESYEQYF
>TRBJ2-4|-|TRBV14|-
TGTGCCAGCAGCCAAGGACTATTCCCCCAAGCCAAAAACATTCAGTACTTC
CASSQGLFPQAKNIQYF
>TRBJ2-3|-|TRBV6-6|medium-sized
TGTGCCTCCCGGTCGGGTACTAGCACAGATACGCAGTATTTT
CASRSGTSTDTQYF
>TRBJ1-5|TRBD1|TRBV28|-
TGTGCCAGCAGCCAGGACAGGGGGATTTATAGCAATCAGCCCCAGCATTTT
CASSQDRGIYSNQPQHF
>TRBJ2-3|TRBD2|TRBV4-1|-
TGCGCCAGCAGCCACCGGGAGGGAACAGATACGCAGTATTTT
CASSHREGTDTQYF
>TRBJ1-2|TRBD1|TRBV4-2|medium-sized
TGTGCCAGCAGCCAGGCTGGGACAGCCCTAAACTATGGCTACACCTTC
CASSQAGTALNYGYTF
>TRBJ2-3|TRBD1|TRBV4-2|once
TGTGCCAGCAGCCCCTCCGGGACAGGGGCCGGCACAGATACGCAGTATTTT
CASSPSGTGAGTDTQYF
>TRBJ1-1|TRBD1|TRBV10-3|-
TGTGCCATCAGTGACCTCGTACGGGGACAGGGGGCGCCTAACACTGAAGCTTTCTTT
CAISDLVRGQGAPNTEAFF
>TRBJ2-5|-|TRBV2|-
TGTGCCAGCAGGGACGTCCAAGAGACCCAGTACTTC
CASRDVQETQYF
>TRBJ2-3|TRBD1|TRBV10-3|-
TGTGCCATCAGCCGGGACAGGGCGGCAGATACGCAGTATTTT
CAISRDRAADTQYF
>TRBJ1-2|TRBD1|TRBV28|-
TGTGCCAGCAGCGGGACAGGCGGGTTTGGCTACACCTTC
CASSGTGGFGYTF
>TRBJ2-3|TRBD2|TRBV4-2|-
TGTGCCAGCAGCCAAGGAACTAGCGGGCGCACAGATACGCAGTATTTT
CASSQGTSGRTDTQYF
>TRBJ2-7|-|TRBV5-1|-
TGCGCCAGCAGCCCTGACAGTGTTAGCTCCTACGAGCAGTACTTC
CASSPDSVSSYEQYF
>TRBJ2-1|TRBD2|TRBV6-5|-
TGTGCCACTAATCGGGGGGGGAATGAGCAGTTCTTC
CATNRGGNEQFF
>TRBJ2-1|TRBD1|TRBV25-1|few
TGTGCCAGCAGTGAGGGCAGGGGGCTTGCCTACAATGAGCAGTTCTTC
CASSEGRGLAYNEQFF
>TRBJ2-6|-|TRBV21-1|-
-
CASSRGGVGSGANVLTF
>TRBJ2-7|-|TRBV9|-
TGTGCCAGCAGCGCGGAAGGGGACTGGAGGTCGGAGCAGTACTTC
CASSAEGDWRSEQYF
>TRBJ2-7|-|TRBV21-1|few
TGTGCCAGCAGCAAAGACTCGGCTAGCTGTTGGGAGCAGTACTTC
CASSKDSASCWEQYF
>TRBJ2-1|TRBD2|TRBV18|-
TGTGCCAGCTCACCACCGGGTAGTTTAGCGGGAGAGGGTGAGCAGTTCTTC
CASSPPGSLAGEGEQFF
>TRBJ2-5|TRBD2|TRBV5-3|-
TGTGCCAGCAGCTTTGCGGGGGACGAGACCCAGTACTTC
CASSFAGDETQYF
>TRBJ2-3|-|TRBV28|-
TGTGCCAGCAGTTTTGGTCAAGGTACGCAGTATTTT
CASSFGQGTQYF
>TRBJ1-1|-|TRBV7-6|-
TGTGCCAGCAGCTTACTCCTGAGGGGCACTGAAGCTTTCTTT
CASSLLLRGTEAFF
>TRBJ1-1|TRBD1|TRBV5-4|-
TGTGCCAGCAGCGCAGGGGGCTCGTCGAACACTGAAGCTTTCTTT
CASSAGGSSNTEAFF
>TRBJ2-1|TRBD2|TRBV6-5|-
TGTGCCAGCAGTTACGCTACTAGCGGGGGGGCCGGAGAGCAGTTCTTC
CASSYATSGGAGEQFF
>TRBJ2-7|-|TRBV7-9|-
TGTGCCAGCAGCTTAATGGGCAGCTCCTACGAGCAGTACTTC
CASSLMGSSYEQYF
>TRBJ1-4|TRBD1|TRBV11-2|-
TGTGCCAGCAGCCAGGGGGCGACTAATGAAAAACTGTTTTTT
CASSQGATNEKLFF
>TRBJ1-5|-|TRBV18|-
TGTGCCAGCTCACCATCGGAAGGTCGGAGCAATCAGCCCCAGCATTTT
CASSPSEGRSNQPQHF
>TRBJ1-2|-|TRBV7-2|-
TGTGCCAGCAGCAGGGGGGCCTATGGCTACACCTTC
CASSRGAYGYTF
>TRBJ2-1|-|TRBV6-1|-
TGTGCCACCTACTGGGGCGGCTACAATGAGCAGTTCTTC
CATYWGGYNEQFF
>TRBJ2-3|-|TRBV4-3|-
TGCGCCAGCAGCCAAGCAACCGGGGGAGATACGCAGTATTTT
CASSQATGGDTQYF
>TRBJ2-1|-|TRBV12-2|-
TGTGCAAGTCGCTTAGAGGGACTAGTGATATGTGAGCAGTTCTTC
CASRLEGLVICEQFF
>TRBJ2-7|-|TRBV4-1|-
TGCGCCAGCAGCCAAGGCCACAGCACATCCTACGAGCAGTACTTC
CASSQGHSTSYEQYF
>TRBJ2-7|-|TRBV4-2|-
TGTGCCAGCAGCTTGAGTGTTCGGGACAAACAGTACTTC
CASSLSVRDKQYF
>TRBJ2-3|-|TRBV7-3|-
TGTGCCAGCAGCCTAACGCGGGCTTCAGATACGCAGTATTTT
CASSLTRASDTQYF
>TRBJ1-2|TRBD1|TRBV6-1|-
TGTGCCAGCAGTGACAGGGGGCTTTATGGCTACACCTTC
CASSDRGLYGYTF
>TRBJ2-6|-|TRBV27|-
TGTGCCAGCACTGAACTAGGGACCGGCTCTGGGGCCAACGTCCTGACTTTC
CASTELGTGSGANVLTF
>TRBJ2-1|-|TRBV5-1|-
TGCGCCAGCGGGGAGGGGGGGCCACCGTATGAGCAGTTCTTC
CASGEGGPPYEQFF
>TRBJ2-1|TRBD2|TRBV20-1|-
TGCAGTGGACTAGCGTTCCATGAGCAGTTCTTC
CSGLAFHEQFF